This T cell receptor beta chain was recovered during a study of identical twins. With respect to this clonotype: The target antigen is unknown.

Overall study results and limits: With abundant cord blood beta clonotypes, insertions were fewer; memory repertoires showed no such pattern.

The cDNA had a unique molecular identifier and a template-switch universal primer site. TCRdb passed the 5' RACE reads through MiXCR, listing each CDR3 protein once. The table has about 890,000 distinct CDR3 sequences, around 12% seen once. This CDR3 is built from 15 residues. Per germline, CDR1 KGHDR and CDR2 SFDVKD. The trim removed 3 bases at V and 5 bases at J, leaving 3 bases unmatched. The data also belong to a second study, concerning yellow fever vaccine responses in identical twins. That study reports: Twins reportedly mounted vaccine T cell responses that seemed partly convergent, partly personalized.

J is TRBJ2-1 and V is TRBV24-1; 10 bases agree with TRBD2. The sequenced material came from PBMCs. This clonotype was obtained from a woman in her late teens or twenties in good health. CDR3 sequence: CATSDIAGGHNEQFF. The CDR3 DNA reads TGTGCCACCAGTGATATAGCGGGAGGTCACAATGAGCAGTTCTTC.